Given below is one T cell receptor beta chain in context. With V trimmed by 6 bases and J by 4 bases, 8 bases remained unmatched. Germline-derived CDR1 and CDR2 are KGHSH and LQKENI. This CDR3 has 15 amino acids. This entry is derived from a study of blood T cell repertoires in COVID-19. About the study: Material from acute and convalescent COVID-19 was sourced from the United States, Italy and Spain.

In assigning cohorts, the study relied on participant-reported clinical history. Authors' analysis steps: The assay estimated nucleated cells by amplifying reference gene primers. Repertoires were generated with immunoSEQ multiplex PCR, while TCRdb's copy carries only in-frame clones and drops some. V and J calls and clone size are copied from that table; D and trimming were computed from the DNA. This table has 200,000 to 300,000 clones, around 89% appearing once. The V and J genes are TRBV18 and TRBJ2-2; 7 bases line up with TRBD1. Input material: PBMCs or T cells enriched from blood (not recorded which). The sequence came from a woman in her 40s with acute COVID-19. Here the CDR3 reads CASSQLGQFTGELFF. DNA for the CDR3: TGTGCCAGCTCCCAATTGGGACAGTTCACCGGGGAGCTGTTTTTT.